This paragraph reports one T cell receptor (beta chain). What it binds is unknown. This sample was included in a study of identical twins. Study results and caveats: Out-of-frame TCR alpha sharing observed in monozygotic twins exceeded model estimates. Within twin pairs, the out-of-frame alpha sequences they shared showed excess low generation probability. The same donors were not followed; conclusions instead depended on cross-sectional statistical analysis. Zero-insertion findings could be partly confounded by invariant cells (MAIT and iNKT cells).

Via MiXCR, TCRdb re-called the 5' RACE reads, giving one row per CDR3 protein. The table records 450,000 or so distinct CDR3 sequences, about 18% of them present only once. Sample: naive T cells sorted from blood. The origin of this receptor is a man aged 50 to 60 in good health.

CDR3 sequence reads: CASSPRAADNEQFF. The CDR3 coding sequence is TGCGCCAGCAGCCCCCGGGCAGCGGATAATGAGCAGTTCTTC. This chain connects TRBV4-3 to TRBJ2-1; TRBD2 is a possible D gene (5 bases). The V end was cut by 4 bases, the J end by 7 bases, with 14 bases between. Germline V gene lookup returns CDR1 LGHNA and CDR2 YSLEER. The CDR3 sequence is 14 residues long.